This is a list of T cell receptor beta chains from one sample in a study of blood T cell repertoires in COVID-19. Measured with immunoSEQ multiplex PCR; TCRdb has only the in-frame clones, and not every one. The table records some 200,000 clones, 80% to 90% of them present only once. The specimen sequenced was peripheral blood. Receptors originate from a man in his thirties or forties with active or convalescent COVID-19. Both conserved end residues are part of each CDR3. The D gene is left open where the match is weak. For some rows the clone size is stated as once, few or many, or as a class when expanded; others skip it.

clone_size	j_call	d_call	v_call	cdr3_aa	cdr3_nt
once	TRBJ2-3	TRBD2	TRBV5-8	CASSAARRTSGATDTQYF	TGTGCCAGCAGCGCTGCGCGTAGGACTAGCGGGGCCACAGATACGCAGTATTTT
-	TRBJ1-3	TRBD1	TRBV7-9	CASSLGQGNTIYF	TGTGCCAGCAGCCTGGGACAGGGAAACACCATATATTTT
-	TRBJ1-6	-	TRBV19	CASSITGLSSYNSPLHF	TGTGCCAGTAGTATCACGGGACTGAGCTCCTATAATTCACCCCTCCACTTT
-	TRBJ2-2	TRBD1	TRBV5-5	CASRSGTGYTGELFF	TGTGCCAGCAGGTCCGGGACAGGTTACACCGGGGAGCTGTTTTTT
-	TRBJ1-3	TRBD1	TRBV7-6	CASSLAEGAGNTIYF	TGTGCCAGCAGCTTAGCAGAGGGGGCCGGAAACACCATATATTTT
once	TRBJ2-5	TRBD1	TRBV5-1	CASSPGTGLETQYF	TGCGCCAGCAGCCCGGGGACAGGGTTAGAGACCCAGTACTTC
-	TRBJ2-3	-	TRBV5-1	CASSLALATDTQYF	TGCGCCAGCAGCTTGGCCTTGGCCACAGATACGCAGTATTTT
-	TRBJ2-1	-	TRBV4-1	CASSQEGGRANYNEQFF	TGCGCCAGCAGCCAAGAAGGCGGCAGGGCAAACTACAATGAGCAGTTCTTC
-	TRBJ2-1	-	TRBV27	CASTGGDRPYNEQFF	TGTGCCAGCACTGGGGGTGACAGGCCCTACAATGAGCAGTTCTTC
-	TRBJ2-5	TRBD2	TRBV18	CASSPRGNGGDGGLQETQYF	TGTGCCAGCTCACCACGAGGAAACGGGGGGGACGGGGGACTCCAAGAGACCCAGTACTTC
-	TRBJ1-3	TRBD1	TRBV3-1/TRBV3-2	CASSPGDSRSGNTIYF	TGTGCCAGCAGCCCCGGGGACAGTCGTTCTGGAAACACCATATATTTT
-	TRBJ2-2	-	TRBV2	CASSELVGQRDTGELFF	TGTGCCAGCAGTGAACTGGTTGGCCAACGGGACACCGGGGAGCTGTTTTTT
once	TRBJ2-1	TRBD1	TRBV28	CASTETGDYNEQFF	TGTGCCAGCACAGAGACAGGGGATTACAATGAGCAGTTCTTC
-	TRBJ2-1	TRBD1	TRBV27	CASSGGTGGTEQFF	TGTGCCAGCAGCGGAGGGACAGGGGGCACTGAGCAGTTCTTC
-	TRBJ1-4	-	TRBV6-5	CASSYTGGTPNEKLFF	TGTGCCAGCAGTTACACAGGTGGGACACCTAATGAAAAACTGTTTTTT
-	TRBJ2-5	-	TRBV5-1	CASSLGGGAETQYF	TGCGCCAGCAGCTTGGGGGGGGGCGCAGAGACCCAGTACTTC
once	TRBJ2-7	-	TRBV19	CASSMRGVRDYEQYF	TGTGCCAGTAGTATGCGTGGGGTCCGGGATTACGAGCAGTACTTC
few	TRBJ1-5	-	TRBV5-4	CASTGGEQPQHF	TGTGCCAGCACCGGAGGGGAGCAGCCCCAGCATTTT
-	TRBJ2-3	TRBD1	TRBV6-6	CARRTGRSDTQYF	TGTGCCAGACGGACAGGGAGAAGTGATACGCAGTATTTT
-	TRBJ1-2	-	TRBV4-1	CASSKGEGTYGYTF	TGCGCCAGCAGCAAAGGGGAGGGGACCTATGGCTACACCTTC
-	TRBJ2-5	-	TRBV20-1	CSARVRETQYF	TGCAGTGCTAGAGTCCGAGAGACCCAGTACTTC
-	TRBJ2-7	-	TRBV7-2	CASSLRQTSYEQYF	TGTGCCAGCAGCTTGCGACAGACCTCCTACGAGCAGTACTTC
-	TRBJ1-1	-	TRBV14	CASSQDTANTEAFF	TGTGCCAGCAGCCAAGATACAGCGAACACTGAAGCTTTCTTT
-	TRBJ1-2	-	TRBV11-2	CASSLEGASGYTF	TGTGCCAGCAGCTTAGAGGGGGCAAGTGGCTACACCTTC
-	TRBJ2-5	TRBD1	TRBV5-1	CASSTDGTAQETQYF	TGCGCCAGCAGCACCGACGGGACAGCACAAGAGACCCAGTACTTC
-	TRBJ1-1	-	TRBV28	CASSIHRATEAFF	TGTGCCAGCAGTATACACAGGGCAACTGAAGCTTTCTTT
-	TRBJ2-5	-	TRBV28	CASSFRPAGTYIQETQYF	TGTGCCAGCAGTTTTCGGCCCGCCGGGACATACATCCAAGAGACCCAGTACTTC
once	TRBJ2-2	TRBD2	TRBV19	CASTGPGTTGGELFF	TGTGCCTCGACGGGCCCAGGGACTACCGGCGGGGAGCTGTTTTTT
once	TRBJ1-1	-	TRBV29-1	CSAGGVLNTEAFF	TGCAGCGCGGGAGGAGTGTTGAACACTGAAGCTTTCTTT
-	TRBJ2-7	TRBD2	TRBV27	CASSLSRGLTYEQYF	TGTGCCAGCAGTTTATCGAGGGGACTAACGTACGAGCAGTACTTC
once	TRBJ1-2	-	TRBV12-5	CASGGTGRDGYTF	TGTGCTAGTGGGGGAACAGGGAGGGATGGCTACACCTTC
-	TRBJ2-2	TRBD1	TRBV5-6	CASSLTGVNTGELFF	TGTGCCAGCAGCTTGACAGGGGTTAACACCGGGGAGCTGTTTTTT
-	TRBJ2-3	TRBD2	TRBV28	CASTGLAGGPTDTQYF	TGTGCCAGCACCGGACTAGCGGGGGGTCCCACAGATACGCAGTATTTT
-	TRBJ1-6	TRBD1	TRBV10-3	CAISPGTGGGSPLHF	TGTGCCATCAGTCCCGGGACAGGGGGGGGGTCACCCCTCCACTTT
-	TRBJ2-7	TRBD1	TRBV19	CASSRPGQGVYEQYF	TGTGCCAGTAGTAGACCGGGACAGGGGGTATACGAGCAGTACTTC
-	TRBJ1-2	TRBD1	TRBV18	CASSLTPGQGGKGYTF	TGTGCCAGCTCACTTACTCCGGGACAGGGAGGAAAGGGCTACACCTTC
-	TRBJ2-7	TRBD2	TRBV9	CASSVDSGSSREQYF	TGTGCCAGCAGCGTAGATAGCGGGAGTAGTCGGGAGCAGTACTTC
-	TRBJ2-7	TRBD2	TRBV19	CASSIGTSGSYEQYF	TGTGCCAGTAGTATAGGGACTAGCGGGAGCTACGAGCAGTACTTC
-	TRBJ1-1	-	TRBV7-8	CASSPPSGQPEEAFF	TGTGCCAGCAGCCCCCCTTCCGGACAACCTGAAGAAGCTTTCTTT
-	TRBJ2-3	-	TRBV6-5	CASSGSRTDTQYF	TGTGCCAGCAGCGGGTCCCGCACAGATACGCAGTATTTT
-	TRBJ2-3	TRBD1	TRBV4-1	CASSQVGTGVTDTQYF	TGCGCCAGCAGCCAAGTTGGGACAGGGGTCACAGATACGCAGTATTTT
-	TRBJ2-1	-	TRBV11-2	CASSQTSEQFF	TGTGCCAGCAGCCAAACCAGTGAGCAGTTCTTC
-	TRBJ2-7	TRBD1	TRBV27	CASSLSPATGREQYF	TGTGCCAGCAGTTTATCTCCGGCGACAGGGCGCGAGCAGTACTTC